One and the same sample provided the 26 T cell receptor beta chains below, sequenced in a study of monozygotic twins with inflammatory bowel disease. TCRdb reprocessed the 5' RACE reads; each CDR3 protein has one entry and no DNA is given. Its table records approximately 100,000 distinct CDR3 sequences. The sample taken for sequencing was blood. These receptors were obtained from a human donor with ulcerative colitis or Crohn's disease, or a healthy co-twin of an affected twin (not recorded which).

This CDR3 is CASSLDGMKVGFF. The J gene is TRBJ1-1, the V gene TRBV5-5; the TRBD1 assignment by TCRdb is unverifiable without DNA. The germline V gene encodes CDR1 SGHKS and CDR2 YYEKEE (reference sequence). This CDR3 is built from 13 residues.

The V call is TRBV20-1, the J call TRBJ2-1; TCRdb's assignment of TRBD2 cannot be checked, as there is no DNA. CDR3 length: 14 residues. CDR1 DFQATT and CDR2 SNEGSKA come from the germline V gene (reference sequence). The CDR3 loop is CSARGGSIGNEQFF.

The V gene is TRBV28, the J gene TRBJ2-1. This CDR3 region has 12 residues. The germline V gene encodes CDR1 MDHEN and CDR2 SYDVKM. Here the CDR3 reads CASSFLHNEQFF.

This chain uses TRBV20-1 with TRBJ2-3; there is no DNA to check the TCRdb D call of TRBD2. The CDR3 extends over 15 amino acids. Per germline, CDR1 DFQATT and CDR2 SNEGSKA (reference sequence). CDR3 loop: CSAPGLALGGDTQYF.

The V and J genes are TRBV28 and TRBJ1-5. CDR1 is MDHEN, CDR2 SYDVKM, per germline. This CDR3 is 14 amino acids long. The CDR3 here is CASSLLDIYQPQHF.

This chain links TRBV5-4 with TRBJ2-7; TCRdb calls TRBD2, which cannot be checked without DNA. Germline V lookup: CDR1 SGHNT, CDR2 YYREEE (reference sequence). The CDR3 extends over 15 amino acids. The CDR3: CASSQGLAGGYEQYF.

This chain connects TRBV12-3 or TRBV12-4 to TRBJ1-5; TCRdb outputs TRBD1, but without DNA this stays unchecked. CDR3 length: 13 residues. The CDR3 protein is CASRPGFGQPQHF.

This chain joins TRBV4-2 and TRBJ2-2; no DNA is available, so the TRBD1 call from TCRdb remains unchecked. The CDR3 is 14 amino acids. The germline gives CDR1 LGHNA, CDR2 YNFKEQ. The chain's CDR3 is CASGTSGGTGELFF.

The chain links TRBV12-3 or TRBV12-4 to TRBJ2-3; TCRdb's assignment of TRBD1 cannot be checked, as there is no DNA. The CDR3 has 13 residues. This CDR3 is CASNPGGTDMQYF.

The chain is built from TRBV7-2 and TRBJ1-5; the D gene TCRdb calls, TRBD1, cannot be checked with no DNA. Germline V lookup: CDR1 SGHTA, CDR2 FQGNSA. This CDR3 contains 15 residues. Here the CDR3 reads CASSLVGQSNQPQHF.

V is TRBV5-1 and J is TRBJ1-2; TCRdb selects TRBD1, and the lack of DNA leaves this call unchecked. Germline values: CDR1 SGHRS, CDR2 YFSETQ. The CDR3 contains 16 residues. Here the CDR3 reads CASSLSPAGGNYGYTF.

The chain is built from TRBV7-9 and TRBJ2-3. This CDR3 has 16 amino acids. The germline V gene has CDR1 SEHNR and CDR2 FQNEAQ (reference sequence). The CDR3 is CASSFERSPSTDTQYF.

The CDR3 reads CASSLAGTIYEQYF. This chain uses TRBV5-5 with TRBJ2-7; TCRdb reports TRBD1, a call that lacks DNA to check it against. Germline V gives CDR1 SGHKS, CDR2 YYEKEE (reference sequence). The CDR3 length is 14 residues.

The rearrangement links TRBV11-2 to TRBJ1-5. Germline V gene lookup returns CDR1 SGHAT and CDR2 FQNNGV. There are 12 residues in the CDR3. This CDR3 reads CASSLDGWPQHF.

The V and J genes are TRBV7-2 and TRBJ2-2; absent DNA, TCRdb's TRBD2 call cannot be checked. This CDR3 has 17 amino acids. The germline V gene encodes CDR1 SGHTA and CDR2 FQGNSA. The CDR3 spells CASSPRLAGENTGELFF.

The genes are TRBV6-2 or TRBV6-3 and TRBJ2-1. The CDR3 runs to 14 residues. In germline, CDR1 is MNHEY, CDR2 SVGEGT. CDR3 in amino acids: CASSYTTHYNEQFF.

V and J are TRBV11-2 and TRBJ1-2; the D call of TRBD1 rests on TCRdb alone, since no DNA is present to check it. This CDR3 has 13 residues. Germline CDR1 reads SGHAT; CDR2 reads FQNNGV. CDR3 residues: CASSKDSNYGYTF.

The chain combines TRBV4-3 with TRBJ2-7; the TCRdb D gene call, TRBD2, has no DNA to confirm it. The CDR3 has 14 amino acids. Germline CDR1 LGHNA, CDR2 YSLEER. The CDR3 is CASSPTRGTYEQYF.

The rearrangement uses TRBV18 and TRBJ2-2; the D gene TCRdb calls, TRBD1, cannot be checked with no DNA. The CDR3 has 17 residues. In germline, CDR1 is KGHSH, CDR2 LQKENI. This chain's CDR3 is CASSPWTGTSNTGELFF.

The genes are TRBV20-1 and TRBJ2-3; absent DNA, TCRdb's TRBD1 call cannot be checked. Germline V lookup: CDR1 DFQATT, CDR2 SNEGSKA (reference sequence). The CDR3 extends over 14 amino acids. The CDR3 sequence: CTAGRGSSTDTQYF.

The V and J genes are TRBV7-2 and TRBJ1-4. From germline, CDR1 is SGHTA and CDR2 FQGNSA. There are 15 residues in the CDR3. The CDR3 loop is CASSLSRTDNEKLFF.

CDR3 sequence: CSASRTANQPQHF. The chain joins TRBV20-1 to TRBJ1-5. CDR3 length equals 13 residues. The germline V gene encodes CDR1 DFQATT and CDR2 SNEGSKA (reference sequence).

The chain uses TRBV28 and TRBJ2-1; the TCRdb call, TRBD2, lacks DNA for checking. This CDR3 has 15 residues. Germline V gene data show CDR1 as MDHEN and CDR2 as SYDVKM. Here the CDR3 reads CASSLLLAGGPHQFF.

The rearrangement joins TRBV27 to TRBJ2-5. CDR3 length: 11 residues. The V gene's germline CDR1 is MNHEY and CDR2 SMNVEV (reference sequence). CDR3 protein: CASSSFETQYF.

The rearrangement joins TRBV5-1 to TRBJ2-2; absent DNA, TCRdb's TRBD1 call cannot be checked. The CDR3 runs to 14 residues. The germline V gene has CDR1 SGHRS and CDR2 YFSETQ. The CDR3 protein is CASSRDEGSGELFF.

The V call is TRBV28, the J call TRBJ2-7; TCRdb's assignment of TRBD1 cannot be checked, as there is no DNA. Germline lookup yields CDR1 MDHEN and CDR2 SYDVKM. CDR3 size: 16 residues. The chain's CDR3 is CASRKPPGQGAYEQYF.